Each of the 3 T cell receptor beta chains below was sequenced from the same sample in a study of blood T cell repertoires in COVID-19. Sequenced by immunoSEQ multiplex PCR; TCRdb stores in-frame clones only, minus some. The sample contains fewer than 130,000 clones, roughly nine tenths of which appear only once. Material for sequencing was peripheral blood. All receptors derive from a human donor in a cohort sampled during active COVID-19.

J is TRBJ2-6 and V is TRBV11-2; D perhaps matches TRBD2 (6 bases). The CDR3 is 17 amino acids. V lost 5 bases and J 2 bases, leaving 16 bases between the germline ends. Germline CDR1 is SGHAT and CDR2 is FQNNGV. CDR3 in amino acids: CASSTRGWGAGANVLTF. As DNA, the CDR3 is TGTGCCAGCAGCACAAGAGGATGGGGGGCTGGGGCCAACGTCCTGACTTTC.

The V gene is TRBV6-5, the J gene TRBJ2-5, with D tentatively TRBD1 (6 bases). Deletions cut 0 bases from V and 5 bases from J, with 13 bases between. Germline values: CDR1 MNHEY, CDR2 SVGAGI. This CDR3 spans 15 amino acids. The CDR3 loop reads CASSYSKGVGETQYF. CDR3 in DNA: TGTGCCAGCAGTTACTCGAAGGGGGTCGGGGAGACCCAGTACTTC.

This clone was observed a handful of times. J is TRBJ1-1 and V is TRBV19, with no clear D. The germline gives CDR1 LNHDA, CDR2 SQIVND (reference sequence). V lost 7 bases, J lost 3 bases, and 12 bases lay in between. The CDR3 has 13 amino acids. DNA of the CDR3: TGTGCCAGTACGGACCGGACTGACACTGAAGCTTTCTTT. The encoded protein is CASTDRTDTEAFF.